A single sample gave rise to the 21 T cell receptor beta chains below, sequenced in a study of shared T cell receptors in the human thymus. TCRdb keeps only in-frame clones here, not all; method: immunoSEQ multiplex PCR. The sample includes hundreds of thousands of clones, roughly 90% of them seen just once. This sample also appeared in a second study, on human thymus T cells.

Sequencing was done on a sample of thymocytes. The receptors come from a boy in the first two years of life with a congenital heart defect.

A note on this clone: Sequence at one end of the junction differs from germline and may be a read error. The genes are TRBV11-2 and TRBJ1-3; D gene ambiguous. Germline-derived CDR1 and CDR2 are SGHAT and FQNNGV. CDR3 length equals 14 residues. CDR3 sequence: CAISFGVSGNTIYF. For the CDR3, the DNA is TGTGCCATCAGCTTCGGGGTCTCTGGAAACACCATATATTTT. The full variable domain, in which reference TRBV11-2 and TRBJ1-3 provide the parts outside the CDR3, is EAGVAQSPRYKIIEKRQSVAFWCNPISGHATLYWYQQILGQGPKLLIQFQNNGVVDDSQLPKDRFSAERLKGVDSTLKIQPAKLEDSAVYLCAISFGVSGNTIYFGEGSWLTVV.

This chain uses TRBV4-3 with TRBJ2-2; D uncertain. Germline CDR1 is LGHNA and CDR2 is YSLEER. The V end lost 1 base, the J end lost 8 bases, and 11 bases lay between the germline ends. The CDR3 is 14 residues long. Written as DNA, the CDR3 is TGCGCCAGCAGCCAAGCGAGTAGCTCTGGGGAGCTGTTTTTT. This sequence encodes CASSQASSSGELFF.

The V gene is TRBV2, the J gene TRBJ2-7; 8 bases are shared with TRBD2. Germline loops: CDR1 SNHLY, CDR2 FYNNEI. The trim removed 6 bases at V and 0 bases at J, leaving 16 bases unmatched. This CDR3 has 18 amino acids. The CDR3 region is CASSRVPGMTSDSYEQYF. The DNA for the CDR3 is TGTGCCAGCAGCCGGGTGCCCGGAATGACTAGCGACTCCTACGAGCAGTACTTC. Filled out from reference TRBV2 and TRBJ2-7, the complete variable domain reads EPEVTQTPSHQVTQMGQEVILRCVPISNHLYFYWYRQILGQKVEFLVSFYNNEISEKSEIFDDQFSVERPDGSNFTLKIRSTKLEDSAMYFCASSRVPGMTSDSYEQYFGPGTRLTVT.

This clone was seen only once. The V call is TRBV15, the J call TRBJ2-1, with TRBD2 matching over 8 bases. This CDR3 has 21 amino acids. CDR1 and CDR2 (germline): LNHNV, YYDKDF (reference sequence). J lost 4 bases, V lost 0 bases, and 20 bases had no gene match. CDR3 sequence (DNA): TGTGCCACCAGCAGAGAGGGGACAACAAAGGTCACAGCGGGGGCTTACAATGAGCAGTTCTTC. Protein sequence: CATSREGTTKVTAGAYNEQFF.

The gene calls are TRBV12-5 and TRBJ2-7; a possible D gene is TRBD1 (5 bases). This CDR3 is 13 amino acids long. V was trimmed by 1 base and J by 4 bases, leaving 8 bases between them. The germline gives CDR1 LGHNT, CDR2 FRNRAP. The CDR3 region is CASGLDQGYEQYF. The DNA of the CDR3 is TGTGCTAGTGGTTTGGACCAGGGATACGAGCAGTACTTC.

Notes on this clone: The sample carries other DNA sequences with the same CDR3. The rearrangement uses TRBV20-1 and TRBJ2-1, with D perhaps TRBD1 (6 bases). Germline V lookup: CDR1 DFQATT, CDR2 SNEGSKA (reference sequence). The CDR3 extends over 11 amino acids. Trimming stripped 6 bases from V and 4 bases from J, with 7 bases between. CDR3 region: CSATGYNEQFF. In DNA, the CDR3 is TGCAGTGCGACAGGTTACAATGAGCAGTTCTTC.

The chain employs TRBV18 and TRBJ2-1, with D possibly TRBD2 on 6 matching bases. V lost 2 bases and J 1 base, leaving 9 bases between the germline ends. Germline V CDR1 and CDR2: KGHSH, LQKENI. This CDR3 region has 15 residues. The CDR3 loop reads CASSPSGGSYNEQFF. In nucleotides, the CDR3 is TGTGCCAGCTCACCATCTGGGGGGTCCTACAATGAGCAGTTCTTC.

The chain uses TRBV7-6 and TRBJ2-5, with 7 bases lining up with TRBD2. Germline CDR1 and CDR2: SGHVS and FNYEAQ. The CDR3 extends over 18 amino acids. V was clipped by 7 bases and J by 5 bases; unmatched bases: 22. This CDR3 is CASTNKILAAMPRETQYF. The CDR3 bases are TGTGCCAGCACCAATAAGATTCTAGCGGCTATGCCCCGGGAGACCCAGTACTTC.

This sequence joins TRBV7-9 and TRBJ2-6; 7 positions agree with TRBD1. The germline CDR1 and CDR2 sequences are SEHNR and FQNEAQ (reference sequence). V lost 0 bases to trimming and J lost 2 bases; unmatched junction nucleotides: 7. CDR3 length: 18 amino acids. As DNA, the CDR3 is TGTGCCAGCAGCTTAGCCACCAACAGGGGTACTGGGGCCAACGTCCTGACTTTC. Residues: CASSLATNRGTGANVLTF.

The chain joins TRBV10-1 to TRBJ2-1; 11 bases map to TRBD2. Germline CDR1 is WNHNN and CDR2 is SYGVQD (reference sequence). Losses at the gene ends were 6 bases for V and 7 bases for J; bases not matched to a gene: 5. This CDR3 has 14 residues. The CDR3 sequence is CASSGLAGWNEQFF. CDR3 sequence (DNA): TGCGCCAGCAGCGGACTAGCGGGTTGGAATGAGCAGTTCTTC.

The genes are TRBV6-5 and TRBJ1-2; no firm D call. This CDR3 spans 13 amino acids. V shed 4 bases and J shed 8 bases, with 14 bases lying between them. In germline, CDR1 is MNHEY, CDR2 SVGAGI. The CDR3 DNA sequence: TGTGCCAGCAGTTCCCGTGGGCGAGAGGGCTACACCTTC. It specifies CASSSRGREGYTF.

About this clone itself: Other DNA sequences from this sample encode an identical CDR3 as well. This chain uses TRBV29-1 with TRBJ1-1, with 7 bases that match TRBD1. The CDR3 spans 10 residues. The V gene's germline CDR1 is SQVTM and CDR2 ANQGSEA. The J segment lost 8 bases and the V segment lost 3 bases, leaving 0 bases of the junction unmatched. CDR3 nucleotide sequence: TGCAGCGTTGAGACAGGGGAAGCTTTCTTT. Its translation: CSVETGEAFF.

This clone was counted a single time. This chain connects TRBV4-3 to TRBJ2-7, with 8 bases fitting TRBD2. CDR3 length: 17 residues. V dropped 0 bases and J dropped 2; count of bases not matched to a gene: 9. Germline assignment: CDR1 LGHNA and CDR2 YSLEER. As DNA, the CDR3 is TGCGCCAGCAGCCAAGATTTGAGCGGGAGTTTAACCTACGAGCAGTACTTC. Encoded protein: CASSQDLSGSLTYEQYF.

The CDR3 region is CASSSQGENTEAFF. The CDR3 DNA reads TGTGCCAGCAGCTCACAAGGGGAGAACACTGAAGCTTTCTTT. The chain recombines TRBV6-7 with TRBJ1-1; tentatively, D is TRBD1 (5 bases). TRBV6-7 is assigned to the ORF class and has an uncertain function. V was trimmed by 6 bases and J by 1 base, leaving 12 bases between them. This CDR3 comprises 14 residues.

The CDR3 spells CASSLLAGGWYEQYF. The CDR3 DNA sequence: TGTGCCAGCAGCCTTCTAGCGGGAGGGTGGTACGAGCAGTACTTC. The gene calls are TRBV5-6 and TRBJ2-5; 12 positions match TRBD2. The DNA end lines up better with TRBJ2-7; the J call may be wrong. CDR1 SGHDT and CDR2 YYEEEE come from the germline V gene. The CDR3 contains 15 residues.

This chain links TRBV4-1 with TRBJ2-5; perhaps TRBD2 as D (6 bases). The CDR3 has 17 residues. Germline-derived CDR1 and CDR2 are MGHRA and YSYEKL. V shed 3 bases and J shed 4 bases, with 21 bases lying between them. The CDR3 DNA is TGCGCCAGCAGCCATCCCGGACAATCGGGACTGCGAGAGACCCAGTACTTC. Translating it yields CASSHPGQSGLRETQYF.

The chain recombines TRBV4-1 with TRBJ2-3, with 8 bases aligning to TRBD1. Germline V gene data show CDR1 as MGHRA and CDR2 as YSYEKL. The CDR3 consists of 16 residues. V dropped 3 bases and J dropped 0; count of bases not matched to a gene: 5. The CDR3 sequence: CASSHQDRVSTDTQYF. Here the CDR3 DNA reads TGCGCCAGCAGCCACCAGGACAGGGTGAGCACAGATACGCAGTATTTT.

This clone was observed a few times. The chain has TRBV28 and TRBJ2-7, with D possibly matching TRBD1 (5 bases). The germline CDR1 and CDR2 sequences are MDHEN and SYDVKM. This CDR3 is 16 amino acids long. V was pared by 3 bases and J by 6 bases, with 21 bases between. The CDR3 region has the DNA TGTGCCAGCAGTTTCCTTCCAGAATCAGGGCCGCCCGAGCAGTACTTC. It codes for CASSFLPESGPPEQYF.

CDR3 protein: CASSLSTNTVNGELFF. The CDR3 nucleotides are TGTGCCAGCAGCTTATCCACCAATACAGTGAACGGGGAGCTGTTTTTT. V and J are TRBV7-3 and TRBJ2-2; D call uncertain. From germline, CDR1 is SGHTA and CDR2 FQGTGA. This CDR3 has 16 residues. With 2 bases removed from V and 7 bases from J, the gap between germline ends came to 17 bases.

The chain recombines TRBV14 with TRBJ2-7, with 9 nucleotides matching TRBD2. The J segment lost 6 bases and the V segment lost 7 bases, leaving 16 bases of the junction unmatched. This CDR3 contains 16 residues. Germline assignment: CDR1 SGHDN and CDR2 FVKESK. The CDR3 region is CASNPSPASGMGEQYF. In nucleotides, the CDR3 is TGTGCCAGCAACCCCTCACCGGCTAGCGGGATGGGCGAGCAGTACTTC.

In DNA form, the CDR3 reads TGTGCCACCAGCAGAGATAGTTTCGGGCGGGAGACTTATTACAATGAGCAGTTCTTC. Encoded protein: CATSRDSFGRETYYNEQFF. V is TRBV15 and J is TRBJ2-1, with 7 bases aligning to TRBD2. V trimming: 0 bases; J trimming: 4 bases; junction bases outside the gene matches: 15. This CDR3 is built from 19 residues. Germline CDR1 reads LNHNV; CDR2 reads YYDKDF (reference sequence).